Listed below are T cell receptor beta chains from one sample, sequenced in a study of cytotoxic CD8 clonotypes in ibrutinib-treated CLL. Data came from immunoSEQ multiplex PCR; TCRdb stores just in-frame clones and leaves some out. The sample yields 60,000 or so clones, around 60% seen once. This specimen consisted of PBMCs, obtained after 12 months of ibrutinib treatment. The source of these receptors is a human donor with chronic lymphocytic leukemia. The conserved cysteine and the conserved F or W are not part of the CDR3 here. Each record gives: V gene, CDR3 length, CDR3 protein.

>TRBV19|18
ASSIYRLAGGSSGANVLT
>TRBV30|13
AWSRQGGNNEKLF
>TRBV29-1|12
SVGLVRGGTEAF
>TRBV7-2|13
ASSGTAANTGELF
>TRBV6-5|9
ASRGGNEQF
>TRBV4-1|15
ASSLIRLAGDTGELF
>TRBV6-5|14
ASSYSMRTGRNTIY
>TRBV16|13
ASSGMRGSSYEQY
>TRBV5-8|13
ASSLGTGVVNEQF
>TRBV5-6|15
ASSLGPPLGQGDIQY
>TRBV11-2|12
ASSLAGGPGEQF
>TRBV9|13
ASSVGEDIVDTQY
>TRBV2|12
ASSEQDRYNEQF
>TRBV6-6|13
ASSPLQGAFYGYT
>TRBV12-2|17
ASRPPPHLRQVGTDTQY
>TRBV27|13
ASSWGRGPVDEQF
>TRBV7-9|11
ASSLAGKYGYT
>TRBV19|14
ASRQSGTGKSDTQY
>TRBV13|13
ASSLPSGGGGEQF
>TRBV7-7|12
ASSPSGRAYEQY
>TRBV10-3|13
AISEPGQGTEKLF
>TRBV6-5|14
ASSSARGARTGELF
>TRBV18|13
ASSRSGESSYEQY
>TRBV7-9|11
ASSPARADTQY
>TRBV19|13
ASSFGGVSTDTQY
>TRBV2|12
ASSLDRGADTQY
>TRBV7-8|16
ASSPKAGTGGVGNTIY
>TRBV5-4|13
ASRLFGTGTDTQY